This TCR beta chain was captured in a study of CXCR3-negative and CXCR3-positive naive CD8 T cells. Study-level information: Each library held about 1.5 +/- 0.3 million TRB reads, approximately 130 million in total. Study outcomes and limitations: For naive cells, CXCR3-negative and CXCR3-positive subsets had similar TRBV-TRBJ usage; for memory cells, usage differed. Researchers report CXCR3 expression partially decreased after cryopreservation, with fresh PBMCs used in most assays. Sequencing showed both naive subsets with comparably high diversity, and memory CD8+ cells much lower.

The CDR3 totals 16 residues. Germline V gene data show CDR1 as SQVTM and CDR2 as ANQGSEA. On this clonotype: Its antigen is currently unknown.

5' RACE with UMI labels generated the TRB cDNA libraries. TCRdb reworked the 5' RACE reads into one entry per CDR3 protein, no DNA. The sample data list roughly 41,000 distinct CDR3 sequences. J is TRBJ2-3 and V is TRBV29-1; TCRdb selects TRBD1, and the lack of DNA leaves this call unchecked. The receptor's source is a human donor in good health. Some clones in this sample may be carry-over from other donors' samples. The sample was memory CD8+ T cells from blood. CDR3: CSVEVWRGGSTDTQYF.